This T cell receptor (beta chain) is from a study of patients and donors after allogeneic stem cell transplantation. A few counts support this clonotype. A single record per CDR3 protein comes from TCRdb applying MiXCR to the RT-PCR reads. The table shows about 200,000 distinct CDR3 sequences, with about 38% occurring only once. J was trimmed by 3 bases and V by 5 bases; bases with no gene match: 3. Germline CDR1 and CDR2: SGHVS and FNYEAQ. The CDR3 contains 14 residues. Sequencing was done on a sample of blood, either unsorted or a sorted T cell fraction (not recorded which). The chain combines TRBV7-6 with TRBJ2-2; TRBD1 matches 7 bases. The sequence was collected from a human donor who was either an allogeneic HSCT recipient or a stem cell or donor lymphocyte infusion donor (not recorded which). It is not recorded whose cells these are; they may come from a transplant donor. In nucleotides, the CDR3 is TGTGCCAGCAGCAAGGGACAGTACACCGGGGAGCTGTTTTTT. Translation gives CASSKGQYTGELFF.